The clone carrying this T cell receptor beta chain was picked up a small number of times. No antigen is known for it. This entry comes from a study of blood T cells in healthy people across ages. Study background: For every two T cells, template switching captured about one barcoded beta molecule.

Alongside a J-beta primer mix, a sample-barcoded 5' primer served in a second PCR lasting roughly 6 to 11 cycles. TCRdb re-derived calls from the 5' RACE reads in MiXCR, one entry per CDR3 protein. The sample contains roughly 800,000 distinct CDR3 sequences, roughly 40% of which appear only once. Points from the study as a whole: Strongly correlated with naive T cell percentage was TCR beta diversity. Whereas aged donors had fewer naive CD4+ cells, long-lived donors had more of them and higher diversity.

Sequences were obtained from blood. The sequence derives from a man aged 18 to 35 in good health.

CDR3 coding DNA: TGCGCCAGCAGCCAAGTTCGGGGTGATGAGCAGTACTTC. Residues: CASSQVRGDEQYF. The chain has TRBV4-3 and TRBJ2-5; a weak D match, TRBD2 (5 bases). This CDR3 comprises 13 residues. Per germline, CDR1 LGHNA and CDR2 YSLEER. Trimming removed 1 base from V and 11 bases from J, with 14 bases in between.